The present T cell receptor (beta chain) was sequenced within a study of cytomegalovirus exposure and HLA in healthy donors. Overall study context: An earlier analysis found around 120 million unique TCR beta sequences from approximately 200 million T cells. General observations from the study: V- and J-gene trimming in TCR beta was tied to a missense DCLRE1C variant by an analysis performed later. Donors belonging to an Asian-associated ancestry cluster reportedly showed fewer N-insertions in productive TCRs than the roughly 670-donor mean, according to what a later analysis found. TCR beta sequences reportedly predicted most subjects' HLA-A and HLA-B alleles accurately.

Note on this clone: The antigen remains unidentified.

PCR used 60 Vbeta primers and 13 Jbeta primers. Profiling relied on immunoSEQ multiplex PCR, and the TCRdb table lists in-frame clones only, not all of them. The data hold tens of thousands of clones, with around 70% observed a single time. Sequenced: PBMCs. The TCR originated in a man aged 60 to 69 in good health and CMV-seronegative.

This CDR3 reads CASGRDVPSTDTQYF. CDR3 nucleotides: TGTGCCAGCGGGCGGGACGTACCTAGCACAGATACGCAGTATTTT. The V call is TRBV7-9, the J call TRBJ2-3, with D tentatively TRBD2 (6 bases). The CDR3 consists of 15 residues. Trimming cost V 8 bases and J 0 bases, with 15 bases left between them. CDR1 and CDR2 from the germline V gene are SEHNR and FQNEAQ (reference sequence).